The 26 T cell receptor beta chains below were found in one sample sequenced in a study of CD8 T cells in ankylosing spondylitis. A single record per CDR3 protein comes from TCRdb applying MiXCR to the 5' RACE reads. Here the sample spans around 340,000 distinct CDR3 sequences, roughly 14% being singletons. The sequencing input was blood, either unsorted or a sorted T cell fraction (not recorded which). The receptor source for this set is a male donor with ankylosing spondylitis or in good health (not recorded which).

The chain employs TRBV29-1 and TRBJ2-3; possible D gene TRBD1, 6 bases. This CDR3 contains 10 residues. Trimming took off 7 bases at V and 12 bases at J, with 14 bases between the two ends. The germline CDR1 and CDR2 sequences are SQVTM and ANQGSEA. Here the CDR3 DNA reads TGCAGCGGCCGGACAGCAGATCAGTATTTT. Translated: CSGRTADQYF.

The chain has TRBV5-1 and TRBJ2-2, with a possible D match to TRBD1 (6 bases). This CDR3 is built from 14 residues. Germline CDR1 SGHRS, CDR2 YFSETQ. Trimming stripped 4 bases from V and 7 bases from J, with 14 bases between. This CDR3 reads CASSPRAGVGELFF. In DNA form, the CDR3 reads TGCGCCAGCAGCCCCCGGGCAGGGGTCGGGGAGCTGTTTTTT.

This clonotype was seen many times. The genes are TRBV12-3 or TRBV12-4 and TRBJ2-1; D may be TRBD2 (7 bases). This CDR3 spans 15 amino acids. V lost 3 bases and J 0 bases, leaving 9 bases between the germline ends. DNA for the CDR3: TGTGCCAGCAGTTTGGGGGGGCGCTCCTACAATGAGCAGTTCTTC. This codes for CASSLGGRSYNEQFF.

The gene calls are TRBV4-1 and TRBJ2-2, with 8 nucleotides matching TRBD1. This CDR3 contains 16 residues. Germline CDR1 MGHRA, CDR2 YSYEKL. The V and J ends lost 1 base and 7 bases, in that order; junction bases with no gene match: 8. CDR3 loop: CASSQAIPQGDGELFF. Here the CDR3 DNA reads TGCGCCAGCAGCCAAGCAATCCCACAGGGGGACGGGGAGCTGTTTTTT.

The J gene is TRBJ2-2, the V gene TRBV5-1; no reliable D call. Per the germline V gene, CDR1 is SGHRS and CDR2 is YFSETQ. The CDR3 is 15 amino acids. Trimming stripped 0 bases from V and 4 bases from J, with 10 bases between. In DNA form, the CDR3 reads TGCGCCAGCAGCTTGGTTGGGCGAGGCACCGGGGAGCTGTTTTTT. Amino acids: CASSLVGRGTGELFF.

This sequence joins TRBV20-1 and TRBJ2-5, with D perhaps matching TRBD1 (6 bases). The V end was cut by 0 bases, the J end by 1 base, with 12 bases between. The CDR3 is 15 residues long. Germline CDR1 and CDR2: DFQATT and SNEGSKA (reference sequence). CDR3 in DNA: TGCAGTGCTAGAGATCAAAAGGGGGTCCAAGAGACCCAGTACTTC. Its translation is CSARDQKGVQETQYF.

V is TRBV4-1 and J is TRBJ2-7; a weak D match, TRBD2 (6 bases). Germline assignment: CDR1 MGHRA and CDR2 YSYEKL. CDR3 length equals 15 residues. Trimming removed 0 bases at V and 2 bases at J, with 11 bases between. CDR3 coding DNA: TGCGCCAGCAGCCAAGAGACGGGAGCCACCTACGAGCAGTACTTC. Residues: CASSQETGATYEQYF.

This clonotype has more than one count but fewer than ten. The chain employs TRBV20-1 and TRBJ1-2; the D gene is possibly TRBD1 (6 bases). The germline V gene encodes CDR1 DFQATT and CDR2 SNEGSKA (reference sequence). V lost 6 bases and J lost 7, with 15 bases in between. The CDR3 is 12 residues long. CDR3 amino acids: CSAGRGKVGYTF. The CDR3 DNA is TGCAGTGCGGGCAGGGGCAAAGTTGGCTACACCTTC.

In its sample, this clonotype was seen a few times. The rearrangement links TRBV5-1 to TRBJ2-2; D is possibly TRBD1 (6 bases). This CDR3 is 14 amino acids long. Trimming removed 7 bases from V and 3 bases from J, with 13 bases in between. In germline, CDR1 is SGHRS, CDR2 YFSETQ. The CDR3 spells CASGPDRHTGELFF. The CDR3 DNA reads TGCGCCAGCGGCCCGGACAGACACACCGGGGAGCTGTTTTTT.

This clonotype occurred many times. The chain combines TRBV3-1 with TRBJ1-4; 7 nucleotides agree with TRBD1. The junction had 4 bases not matched to a gene; V was cut back by 4 bases and J by 5 bases. This CDR3 spans 14 amino acids. Germline assignment: CDR1 LGHDT and CDR2 YNNKEL (reference sequence). The CDR3 DNA reads as TGTGCCAGCAGCCCGACAGGGAGGAATGAAAAACTGTTTTTT. Translation: CASSPTGRNEKLFF.

V usage is TRBV6-1 and J usage is TRBJ2-7; D is possibly TRBD1 (5 bases). This CDR3 is built from 14 residues. Trimming removed 6 bases at V and 6 bases at J, with 18 bases between. Germline values: CDR1 MNHNS, CDR2 SASEGT. The CDR3 sequence: CASSRLGASGEQYF. CDR3 nucleotides: TGTGCCAGCAGCCGCTTAGGGGCATCGGGCGAGCAGTACTTC.

The chain links TRBV10-3 to TRBJ2-3, with 10 positions matching TRBD2. The CDR3 is made up of 17 amino acids. V gave up 2 bases and J gave up 3 bases; unmatched junction bases: 8. Germline V gives CDR1 ENHRY, CDR2 SYGVKD. The CDR3 DNA is TGTGCCATCAGTGAGGTACCTCCTAGCGGGAGTACAGATACGCAGTATTTT. Residues: CAISEVPPSGSTDTQYF.

This clonotype was recorded a few times. The chain uses TRBV7-2 and TRBJ2-5; D is uncertain. The CDR3 spans 13 residues. Per the germline V gene, CDR1 is SGHTA and CDR2 is FQGNSA. V gave up 2 bases and J gave up 5 bases, with 9 bases separating them. The CDR3 region is CASSLSPPETQYF. Here the CDR3 DNA reads TGTGCCAGCAGCTTATCTCCCCCGGAGACCCAGTACTTC.

The chain couples TRBV4-2 to TRBJ2-1; 8 bases fit TRBD2. The CDR3 covers 15 residues. The trim removed 4 bases at V and 3 bases at J, leaving 5 bases unmatched. Per the germline V gene, CDR1 is LGHNA and CDR2 is YNFKEQ. The chain's CDR3 is CASSLGRDGYNEQFF. The CDR3 region has the DNA TGTGCCAGCAGCCTCGGGAGGGACGGCTACAATGAGCAGTTCTTC.

This clonotype was recorded a few times. The gene calls are TRBV6-5 and TRBJ2-3; TRBD1 or TRBD2 may be the D gene (5 bases each). Looked up from germline, CDR1 is MNHEY and CDR2 is SVGAGI. Between the trimmed V and J ends, which lost 4 bases and 8 bases, there was a span of 13 bases. The CDR3 has 13 residues. The CDR3 loop reads CASSSSGPFTQYF. CDR3 DNA sequence: TGTGCCAGCAGTTCCTCGGGACCGTTTACGCAGTATTTT.

This clonotype was seen only a few times. The chain carries TRBV12-3 or TRBV12-4 and TRBJ2-2, with a possible D match to TRBD1 (6 bases). CDR3 length equals 15 residues. Trimming removed 5 bases at V and 6 bases at J, with 16 bases between. CDR3 in amino acids: CASSPYYRAPGELFF. The CDR3 coding sequence is TGTGCCAGCAGTCCATACTACAGGGCCCCCGGGGAGCTGTTTTTT.

This clonotype has a handful of counts. The gene calls are TRBV10-3 and TRBJ1-5; tentatively, D is TRBD1 (5 bases). Per the germline V gene, CDR1 is ENHRY and CDR2 is SYGVKD. There are 14 residues in the CDR3. V dropped 7 bases and J dropped 4 bases, with 14 bases sitting between them. CDR3 DNA: TGTGCCATCAAAGGAGACAGCTCTAATCAGCCCCAGCATTTT. Amino acids: CAIKGDSSNQPQHF.

This clonotype was found a few times. It may be a read error: a sequence one base away is much more abundant. The chain uses TRBV3-1 and TRBJ1-5; TRBD1 matches 12 bases. The CDR3 loop spans 15 amino acids. Germline V gives CDR1 LGHDT, CDR2 YNNKEL (reference sequence). With 4 bases clipped from V and 5 bases from J, the junction kept 3 bases outside the gene matches. The CDR3 protein is CASSLGTGGDQPQHF. The CDR3 DNA reads as TGTGCCAGCAGCCTCGGGACAGGGGGCGATCAGCCCCAGCATTTT.

This clonotype was detected only a few times. The V gene is TRBV7-9, the J gene TRBJ2-3, with 14 bases fitting TRBD2. The CDR3 is made up of 16 amino acids. V dropped 4 bases and J dropped 3; count of bases not matched to a gene: 3. Germline loops: CDR1 SEHNR, CDR2 FQNEAQ (reference sequence). CDR3 sequence: CASSSRTSGRTDTQYF. CDR3 bases: TGTGCCAGCAGCTCCCGGACTAGCGGGAGGACAGATACGCAGTATTTT.

V gene TRBV7-7 combines with J gene TRBJ2-3, with D unclear. Germline V gives CDR1 SSHAT, CDR2 FNYEAQ (reference sequence). This CDR3 region has 13 residues. With 5 bases removed from V and 6 bases from J, the gap between germline ends came to 12 bases. Here the CDR3 reads CASSPKSPDTQYF. The CDR3 DNA reads as TGTGCCAGCAGCCCGAAGTCCCCGGATACGCAGTATTTT.

This sequence joins TRBV10-3 and TRBJ2-1; TRBD2 is a possible D gene (6 bases). The ends were cut back, 6 bases at V and 4 bases at J, with 13 bases in the middle. CDR1 and CDR2 from the germline V gene are ENHRY and SYGVKD. The CDR3 covers 14 residues. CDR3 sequence: CAIRTGVGYNEQFF. In nucleotides, the CDR3 is TGTGCCATCAGGACGGGAGTGGGGTACAATGAGCAGTTCTTC.

This clonotype was detected many times. The gene calls are TRBV12-3 or TRBV12-4 and TRBJ1-2, with a tentative D call TRBD1 (6 bases). The CDR3 runs 15 residues. V was trimmed by 2 bases and J by 6 bases, leaving 16 bases between them. CDR3 loop: CASSLKLSGVDGYTF. The CDR3 region has the DNA TGTGCCAGCAGTTTAAAGTTGTCAGGGGTCGATGGCTACACCTTC.

This clonotype was found a few times. V is TRBV10-3 and J is TRBJ2-5; 8 nucleotides align to TRBD1. CDR1 is ENHRY, CDR2 SYGVKD, per germline. The CDR3 runs to 15 residues. V shed 3 bases and J 2 bases; nucleotides not matched to a gene: 5. The CDR3 nucleotides are TGTGCCATCAGTGACCCCGACAGGGGTCAAGAGACCCAGTACTTC. Encoded protein: CAISDPDRGQETQYF.

This clonotype was seen at least ten times. The rearrangement joins TRBV12-3 or TRBV12-4 to TRBJ1-6, with D possibly being TRBD1 (5 bases). Trimming left V 6 bases short and J 7 bases short, with 19 bases between. There are 16 residues in the CDR3. The CDR3 DNA follows: TGTGCCAGCAGGTACGGGAGTGGGGCTACAAATTCACCCCTCCACTTT. This sequence encodes CASRYGSGATNSPLHF.

In this sample, this clonotype turned up a few times. The V gene is TRBV4-1, the J gene TRBJ2-5; 9 nucleotides align to TRBD2. CDR1 is MGHRA, CDR2 YSYEKL, per germline. CDR3 length: 16 amino acids. The V and J ends lost 0 bases and 2 bases, in that order; junction bases with no gene match: 4. The CDR3 here is CASSQDPSGVQETQYF. The CDR3 bases are TGCGCCAGCAGCCAAGACCCTAGCGGGGTTCAAGAGACCCAGTACTTC.

The gene calls are TRBV5-1 and TRBJ2-1; TRBD1 aligns across 12 bases. The V gene's germline CDR1 is SGHRS and CDR2 YFSETQ. J gave up 6 bases and V 2 bases, and 6 bases lay outside the gene matches. This CDR3 is built from 16 residues. Here the CDR3 reads CASSLPGQGASNEQFF. The DNA of the CDR3 is TGCGCCAGCAGCTTACCGGGACAGGGGGCTTCCAATGAGCAGTTCTTC.